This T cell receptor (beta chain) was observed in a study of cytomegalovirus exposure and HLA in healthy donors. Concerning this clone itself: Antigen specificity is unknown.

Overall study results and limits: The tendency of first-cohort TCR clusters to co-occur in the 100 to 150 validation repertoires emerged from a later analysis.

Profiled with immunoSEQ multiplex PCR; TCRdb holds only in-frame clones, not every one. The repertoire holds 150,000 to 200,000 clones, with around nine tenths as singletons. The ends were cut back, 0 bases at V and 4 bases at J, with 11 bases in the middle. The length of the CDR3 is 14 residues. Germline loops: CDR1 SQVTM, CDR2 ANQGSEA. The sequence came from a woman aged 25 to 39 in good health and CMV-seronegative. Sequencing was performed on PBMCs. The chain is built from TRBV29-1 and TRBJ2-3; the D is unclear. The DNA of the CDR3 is TGCAGCGTTGAAGATCTTCAGAACGCAGATACGCAGTATTTT. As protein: CSVEDLQNADTQYF.